This T cell receptor beta chain was captured in a study of CD8 T cells in Susac syndrome. The sequenced target, TCR beta, came from blood CD8+ and CD4+ T cells. It was negative isolation that provided the CD8+ and CD4+ T cells, whereas TEMRA cells were enriched by FACS. Reverse transcription of roughly 0.5 to 1 ug RNA used random hexamers. Amplification of TCR beta CDR3 was carried out by immunoSEQ multiplex PCR, which covered 54 Vbeta and 13 Jbeta segments. One entry per CDR3 protein results from TCRdb running MiXCR on the immunoSEQ multiplex PCR reads. The sample includes about 100,000 distinct CDR3 sequences, roughly 96% seen only once; the top ten take 0.3%. V lost 0 bases to trimming and J lost 2 bases; unmatched junction nucleotides: 9. CDR1 and CDR2 from the germline V gene are SGHTA and FQGTGA. The CDR3 sequence is 19 residues long.

The rearrangement links TRBV7-3 to TRBJ2-7; 14 bases align to TRBD2. The source of this sequence is a human donor with Susac syndrome. The sequenced material came from CD8+ T cells from PBMCs. The CDR3 DNA is TGTGCCAGCAGCTTAACAGGGGGACTAGCGGGAGCTCCTCCCTACGAGCAGTACTTC. This codes for CASSLTGGLAGAPPYEQYF. Drawing the rest from reference TRBV7-3 and TRBJ2-7, the complete variable domain is GAGVSQTPSNKVTEKGKYVELRCDPISGHTALYWYRQSLGQGPEFLIYFQGTGAADDSGLPNDRFFAVRPEGSVSTLKIQRTERGDSAVYLCASSLTGGLAGAPPYEQYFGPGTRLTVT.